This record looks at one T cell receptor beta chain sequence and its context. These data belong to a study of T cell changes during pregnancy in multiple sclerosis. The CDR3 is 15 residues long. V lost 6 bases, J lost 7 bases, and 18 bases lay in between. Germline-derived CDR1 and CDR2 are ENHRY and SYGVKD. TCRdb's table, derived via immunoSEQ multiplex PCR, lists solely in-frame clones and lacks some. The sample holds 35,000 to 55,000 clones, over 80% seen once. The V call is TRBV10-3, the J call TRBJ1-4; D might be TRBD1 (6 bases). This receptor was taken from a female donor with multiple sclerosis, enrolled in a pregnancy study. The sample taken for sequencing was peripheral blood. CDR3 DNA sequence: TGTGCCATCAGCGTGGAGGCAGGGGAGGGTGAAAAACTGTTTTTT. Amino acid sequence: CAISVEAGEGEKLFF.